The rows below give T cell receptor beta chains drawn from one sample of a study of blood T cells in healthy people across ages. TCRdb reanalysed the 5' RACE reads using MiXCR and keeps one entry per CDR3 protein. This sample has hundreds of thousands of distinct CDR3 sequences, with approximately 44% found just once. The sequenced sample was blood. The receptors were gathered from a man aged 55 to 69 in good health. CDR3s include the opening cysteine and the closing phenylalanine or tryptophan. A D gene is named only where the DNA matches it firmly. Size tells how often a clone was seen (once, few, many) or the class of an expanded clone, and some rows leave it out.

TRBJ2-2 TRBV20-1 TRBD2 NA TGCAGTGCCTTAGCGGGGGGGCCCGGCACCGGGGAGCTGTTTTTT CSALAGGPGTGELFF
TRBJ2-7 TRBV4-3 TRBD2 NA TGCGCCAGCAGCCCAAAATTTCTCCCCGGGACTAGCGGGGGTTTCTCCTACAATGAGCAGTACTTC CASSPKFLPGTSGGFSYNEQYF
TRBJ1-2 TRBV6-5 NA NA TGTGCCAGCAGTTACTCGGGGGGAGACAACTATGGCTACACCTTC CASSYSGGDNYGYTF
TRBJ2-1 TRBV20-1 NA NA TGCAGTGCTAGAGATTCTGGGGATGCGGGTGAGCAGTTCTTC CSARDSGDAGEQFF
TRBJ2-1 TRBV24-1 TRBD2 few TGTGCCACCAGTACTAGCGGGTTTTACAATGAGCAGTTCTTC CATSTSGFYNEQFF
TRBJ2-1 TRBV30 NA few TGTGCCTGGAGTCCGGGTGCGAGCTACAATGAGCAGTTCTTC CAWSPGASYNEQFF
TRBJ2-5 TRBV9 NA NA TGTGCCAGCAGCGATACAGGGTTGGAGACCCAGTACTTC CASSDTGLETQYF
TRBJ2-1 TRBV29-1 TRBD1 NA TGCAGCGTTGAAAGGACAGGGGGCACTGAGCAGTTCTTC CSVERTGGTEQFF
TRBJ2-7 TRBV11-2 NA NA TGTGCCAGCAGCAGCAGGGTCACAGCCCGCTACGAGCAGTACTTC CASSSRVTARYEQYF
TRBJ2-3 TRBV7-2 TRBD1 NA TGTGCCAGCAGCCCGGGACAGGGAACAGATATGCAGTATTTT CASSPGQGTDMQYF
TRBJ2-7 TRBV20-1 TRBD2 NA TGCAGTGCCATAGCGGGGGGCTCCGAGCAGTACTTC CSAIAGGSEQYF